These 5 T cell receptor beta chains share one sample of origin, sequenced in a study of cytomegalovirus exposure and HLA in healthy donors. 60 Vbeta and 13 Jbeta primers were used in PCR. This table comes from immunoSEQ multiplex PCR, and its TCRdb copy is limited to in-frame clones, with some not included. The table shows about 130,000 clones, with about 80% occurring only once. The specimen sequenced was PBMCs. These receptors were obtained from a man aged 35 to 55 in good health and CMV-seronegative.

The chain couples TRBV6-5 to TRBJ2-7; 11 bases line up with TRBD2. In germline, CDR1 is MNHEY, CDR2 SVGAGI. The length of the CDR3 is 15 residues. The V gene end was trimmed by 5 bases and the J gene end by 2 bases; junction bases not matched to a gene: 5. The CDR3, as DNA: TGTGCCAGCAGTCCTGGGACTAGCGGTCCCTACGAGCAGTACTTC. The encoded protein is CASSPGTSGPYEQYF.

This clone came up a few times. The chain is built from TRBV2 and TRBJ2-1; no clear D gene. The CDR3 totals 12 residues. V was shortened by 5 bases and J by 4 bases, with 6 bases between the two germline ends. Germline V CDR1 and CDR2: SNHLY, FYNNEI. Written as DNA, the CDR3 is TGTGCCAGCAGTAACGGTTACAATGAGCAGTTCTTC. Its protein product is CASSNGYNEQFF.

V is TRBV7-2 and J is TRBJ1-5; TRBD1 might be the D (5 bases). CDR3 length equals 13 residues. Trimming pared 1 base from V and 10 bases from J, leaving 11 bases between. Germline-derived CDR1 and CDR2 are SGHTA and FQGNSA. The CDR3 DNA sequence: TGTGCCAGCAGCTTAGAGGCAACAGGCCCCCAGCATTTT. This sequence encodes CASSLEATGPQHF. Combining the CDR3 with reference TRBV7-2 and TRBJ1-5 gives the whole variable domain GAGVSQSPSNKVTEKGKDVELRCDPISGHTALYWYRQSLGQGLEFLIYFQGNSAPDKSGLPSDRFSAERTGGSVSTLTIQRTQQEDSAVYLCASSLEATGPQHFGDGTRLSIL.

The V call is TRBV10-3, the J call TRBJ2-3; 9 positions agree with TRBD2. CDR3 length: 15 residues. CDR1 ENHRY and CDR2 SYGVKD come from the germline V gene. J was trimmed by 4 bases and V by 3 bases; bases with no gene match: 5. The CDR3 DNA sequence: TGTGCCATCAGTGACTTGCGGGAGGGCTCAGATACGCAGTATTTT. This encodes CAISDLREGSDTQYF.

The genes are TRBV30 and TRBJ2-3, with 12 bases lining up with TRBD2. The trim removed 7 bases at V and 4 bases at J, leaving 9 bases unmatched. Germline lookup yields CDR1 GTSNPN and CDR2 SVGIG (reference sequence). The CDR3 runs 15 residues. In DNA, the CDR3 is TGTGCCTCCGCCTCTAGCGGGGGGGCGGCAGATACGCAGTATTTT. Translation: CASASSGGAADTQYF.